Listed here are 22 T cell receptor beta chains from one sample, sequenced in a study of blood T cell repertoires in COVID-19. The table came from immunoSEQ multiplex PCR; TCRdb's copy has only in-frame clones and leaves some out. The sample gives about 170,000 clones, approximately 83% of which show up once; roughly 11% is in the top ten. The sample taken for sequencing was peripheral blood. Receptors were obtained from a man in his 70s with active or convalescent COVID-19.

V and J are TRBV6-5 and TRBJ1-6; a weak D match, TRBD1 (5 bases). The CDR3 is made up of 15 amino acids. V lost 5 bases and J 5 bases, leaving 13 bases between the germline ends. Germline CDR1 MNHEY, CDR2 SVGAGI. The CDR3 is CASSTGVLNNSPLHF. The CDR3, as DNA: TGTGCCAGCAGTACGGGGGTTTTAAATAATTCACCCCTCCACTTT.

The rearrangement uses TRBV2 and TRBJ2-1; TRBD1 might be the D (5 bases). Germline V gives CDR1 SNHLY, CDR2 FYNNEI. With 4 bases removed from V and 4 bases from J, the gap between germline ends came to 11 bases. The CDR3 is 14 amino acids. CDR3 loop: CASSGQTTYNEQFF. For the CDR3, the DNA is TGTGCCAGCAGTGGACAGACCACTTACAATGAGCAGTTCTTC. The variable domain in full, completed from reference TRBV2 and TRBJ2-1, reads EPEVTQTPSHQVTQMGQEVILRCVPISNHLYFYWYRQILGQKVEFLVSFYNNEISEKSEIFDDQFSVERPDGSNFTLKIRSTKLEDSAMYFCASSGQTTYNEQFFGPGTRLTVL.

The chain's CDR3 is CAWSPRTGRAADQPQHF. Here the CDR3 DNA reads TGTGCCTGGAGCCCAAGGACAGGGAGGGCCGCGGATCAGCCCCAGCATTTT. The rearrangement uses TRBV30 and TRBJ1-5, with 8 bases identical to TRBD1. CDR1 is GTSNPN and CDR2 is SVGIG in the germline V gene (reference sequence). Trimming cost V 3 bases and J 5 bases; bases outside gene matches: 15. The length of the CDR3 is 17 residues.

The gene calls are TRBV19 and TRBJ1-4; no definite D call. Trimming pared 4 bases from V and 0 bases from J, leaving 12 bases between. CDR3 length: 16 amino acids. Germline V CDR1 and CDR2: LNHDA, SQIVND (reference sequence). The CDR3 region has the DNA TGTGCCAGTAGTACACAAGACACTGCAACTAATGAAAAACTGTTTTTT. The encoded protein is CASSTQDTATNEKLFF.

The V and J genes are TRBV6-5 and TRBJ2-1; D is ambiguous. This CDR3 has 15 residues. The germline V gene encodes CDR1 MNHEY and CDR2 SVGAGI. The ends were cut back, 5 bases at V and 0 bases at J, with 11 bases in the middle. The CDR3 loop is CASSPQESSYNEQFF. The CDR3 DNA reads TGTGCCAGCAGTCCCCAAGAGAGCTCCTACAATGAGCAGTTCTTC.

The rearrangement joins TRBV19 to TRBJ1-4; a weak D match, TRBD1 (5 bases). Germline CDR1 is LNHDA and CDR2 is SQIVND (reference sequence). V gave up 1 base and J gave up 5 bases, with 11 bases separating them. This CDR3 has 15 amino acids. CDR3 nucleotides: TGTGCCAGTAGTATAGTGGGCAGGGCCAATGAAAAACTGTTTTTT. It translates to CASSIVGRANEKLFF.

V gene TRBV5-1 combines with J gene TRBJ2-5, with D maybe TRBD1 (5 bases). The V end was cut by 0 bases, the J end by 5 bases, with 11 bases between. The CDR3 sequence is 14 residues long. The V gene's germline CDR1 is SGHRS and CDR2 YFSETQ. CDR3 in amino acids: CASSLDAGLETQYF. DNA for the CDR3: TGCGCCAGCAGCTTGGACGCAGGGCTTGAGACCCAGTACTTC.

CDR3 region: CASSGGDLTYNSPLHF. The CDR3 bases are TGTGCCAGCAGCGGGGGGGACCTAACCTATAATTCACCCCTCCACTTT. The chain employs TRBV11-2 and TRBJ1-6, with D possibly matching TRBD1 (5 bases). V was trimmed by 5 bases and J by 2 bases, leaving 13 bases between them. CDR3 size: 16 residues. CDR1 is SGHAT and CDR2 is FQNNGV in the germline V gene.

The rearrangement links TRBV30 to TRBJ2-2, with D maybe TRBD2 (5 bases). Germline loops: CDR1 GTSNPN, CDR2 SVGIG (reference sequence). Between the trimmed V and J ends, which lost 0 bases and 3 bases, there was a span of 11 bases. This CDR3 is built from 15 residues. CDR3 region: CAWSVPRTYTGELFF. In DNA form, the CDR3 reads TGTGCCTGGAGTGTACCGCGGACTTACACCGGGGAGCTGTTTTTT.

This clone occurred once. This chain links TRBV6-5 with TRBJ1-2; 9 bases map to TRBD1. The CDR3 sequence is 13 residues long. J was trimmed by 5 bases and V by 6 bases; bases with no gene match: 4. Germline V lookup: CDR1 MNHEY, CDR2 SVGAGI. CDR3 sequence (DNA): TGTGCCAGCAGAATGACAGGGGGTTATGGCTACACCTTC. This encodes CASRMTGGYGYTF.

The genes are TRBV7-2 and TRBJ2-2, with TRBD2 matching over 7 bases. V was clipped by 5 bases and J by 2 bases; unmatched bases: 8. Germline CDR1 and CDR2: SGHTA and FQGNSA. The CDR3 runs to 16 residues. CDR3 bases: TGTGCCAGCAGCCTCCAAGGGAGGGTCAACACCGGGGAGCTGTTTTTT. It translates to CASSLQGRVNTGELFF. Full variable domain (rest looked up from reference TRBV7-2 and TRBJ2-2): GAGVSQSPSNKVTEKGKDVELRCDPISGHTALYWYRQSLGQGLEFLIYFQGNSAPDKSGLPSDRFSAERTGGSVSTLTIQRTQQEDSAVYLCASSLQGRVNTGELFFGEGSRLTVL.

The genes are TRBV6-2 or TRBV6-3 and TRBJ2-2; D perhaps matches TRBD2 (5 bases). The germline V gene has CDR1 MNHEY and CDR2 SVGEGT. CDR3 length: 12 residues. The V and J ends lost 4 bases and 5 bases respectively, with 5 bases between them. DNA of the CDR3: TGTGCCAGCAGTTGGAGGACCGGGGAGCTGTTTTTT. Translating it yields CASSWRTGELFF.

This clone was detected only a few times. The chain joins TRBV18 to TRBJ1-1; 10 nucleotides align to TRBD1. V lost 4 bases and J lost 5; bases outside the gene matches: 1. Germline CDR1 and CDR2: KGHSH and LQKENI. This CDR3 has 13 residues. CDR3 coding DNA: TGTGCCAGCTCACTGGGACAGGGGACTGAAGCTTTCTTT. Amino acids: CASSLGQGTEAFF.

This chain uses TRBV18 with TRBJ1-5, with D possibly matching TRBD1 (5 bases). The germline V gene has CDR1 KGHSH and CDR2 LQKENI. The CDR3 extends over 16 amino acids. The germline V and J ends were trimmed by 4 bases and 1 base, with 14 bases remaining between them. The CDR3 here is CASSLYPAGSNQPQHF. Here the CDR3 DNA reads TGTGCCAGCTCACTTTACCCGGCAGGGAGCAATCAGCCCCAGCATTTT. Complete variable domain (other parts from reference TRBV18 and TRBJ1-5): NAGVMQNPRHLVRRRGQEARLRCSPMKGHSHVYWYRQLPEEGLKFMVYLQKENIIDESGMPKERFSAEFPKEGPSILRIQQVVRGDSAAYFCASSLYPAGSNQPQHFGDGTRLSIL.

The chain links TRBV30 to TRBJ2-3; 8 nucleotides agree with TRBD1. Germline CDR1 and CDR2: GTSNPN and SVGIG (reference sequence). After removal of 0 bases from V and 7 bases from J, the junction contained 9 bases not matched to a gene. The CDR3 has 15 residues. The DNA of the CDR3 is TGTGCCTGGAGTGTGTTGGCAGGGGGCAGGAATACGCAGTATTTT. Translated, it gives CAWSVLAGGRNTQYF. Full variable domain (outside the CDR3, taken from reference TRBV30 and TRBJ2-3): SQTIHQWPATLVQPVGSPLSLECTVEGTSNPNLYWYRQAAGRGLQLLFYSVGIGQISSEVPQNLSASRPQDRQFILSSKKLLLSDSGFYLCAWSVLAGGRNTQYFGPGTRLTVL.

This clone is a singleton in its sample. The chain is built from TRBV5-5 and TRBJ2-5, with 7 bases that match TRBD1. This CDR3 has 16 residues. Germline V CDR1 and CDR2: SGHKS, YYEKEE (reference sequence). V shed 3 bases and J 4 bases; nucleotides not matched to a gene: 12. Here the CDR3 DNA reads TGTGCCAGCAGCTCCACCGGGACAGTGGAGAGAGAGACCCAGTACTTC. It translates to CASSSTGTVERETQYF.

This sequence joins TRBV19 and TRBJ2-1, with 7 bases that match TRBD1. This CDR3 is built from 13 residues. The V gene end was trimmed by 3 bases and the J gene end by 9 bases; junction bases not matched to a gene: 5. In germline, CDR1 is LNHDA, CDR2 SQIVND (reference sequence). Here the CDR3 DNA reads TGTGCCAGTAGTATTGAGGGGGCGGGTGAGCAGTTCTTC. It codes for CASSIEGAGEQFF.

V and J are TRBV5-4 and TRBJ1-2; 11 nucleotides match TRBD1. The CDR3 is 16 amino acids. With V trimmed by 4 bases and J by 5 bases, 10 bases remained unmatched. Germline V lookup: CDR1 SGHNT, CDR2 YYREEE (reference sequence). CDR3 in amino acids: CASSTAGDRGIYGYTF. Written as DNA, the CDR3 is TGTGCCAGCAGCACCGCGGGGGACAGGGGGATATATGGCTACACCTTC.

The genes are TRBV14 and TRBJ1-1; 8 bases match TRBD1. The CDR3 is 13 amino acids. From germline, CDR1 is SGHDN and CDR2 FVKESK. J was trimmed by 10 bases and V by 7 bases; bases with no gene match: 11. The CDR3 DNA sequence: TGTGCCAGCAACCTTCAGGGGGCTAAGGGAGCTTTCTTT. Protein: CASNLQGAKGAFF.

The gene calls are TRBV6-5 and TRBJ1-2; 9 bases align to TRBD1. V was pared by 5 bases and J by 8 bases, with 6 bases of the junction left unmatched. The CDR3 has 13 residues. CDR1 and CDR2 (germline): MNHEY, SVGAGI. The CDR3 DNA reads TGTGCCAGCAGTCTACGGACAGGGGTCGGCTACACCTTC. Translating gives CASSLRTGVGYTF.

The chain joins TRBV7-2 to TRBJ2-5; D ambiguous. The germline V gene has CDR1 SGHTA and CDR2 FQGNSA. V was cut by 5 bases and J by 1 base, with 11 bases left in between. The CDR3 is 14 amino acids. The CDR3 spells CASSRLGGQETQYF. The CDR3 DNA follows: TGTGCCAGCAGCAGGTTAGGCGGCCAAGAGACCCAGTACTTC. The whole variable domain, filled in from reference TRBV7-2 and TRBJ2-5, reads GAGVSQSPSNKVTEKGKDVELRCDPISGHTALYWYRQSLGQGLEFLIYFQGNSAPDKSGLPSDRFSAERTGGSVSTLTIQRTQQEDSAVYLCASSRLGGQETQYFGPGTRLLVL.

The chain carries TRBV7-2 and TRBJ1-4; D gene unclear. V gave up 6 bases and J gave up 5 bases, with 13 bases separating them. Germline CDR1 is SGHTA and CDR2 is FQGNSA. This CDR3 is 14 amino acids long. As DNA, the CDR3 is TGTGCCAGCAGTTCTATGAGTTGGAATGAAAAACTGTTTTTT. Encoded protein: CASSSMSWNEKLFF.